The rows below give T cell receptor beta chains drawn from one sample of a study of identical twins. TCRdb used MiXCR to reprocess the 5' RACE reads, holding one entry per CDR3 protein. The sample records hundreds of thousands of distinct CDR3 sequences, about 12% being singletons. This sample also appeared in a second study, on yellow fever vaccine responses in identical twins.

Sequenced sample: PBMCs. These receptors were taken from a woman aged 18-29 years in good health. CDR3s include the opening cysteine and the closing phenylalanine or tryptophan. Fields, in order: CDR3 protein, CDR3 DNA, clone size, J gene, V gene, D gene. The D gene is left open where the match is weak. The size field is filled for only some rows; it gives once, few, many or a size class.

CDR3: CASSLSNPRAQYF
DNA: TGTGCCAGCAGCTTATCGAACCCGAGGGCGCAGTATTTT
size: .
J: TRBJ2-3
V: TRBV7-8
D: .

CDR3: CASSPPGQRGELFF
DNA: TGTGCCAGCAGCCCCCCGGGACAGCGAGGGGAGCTGTTTTTT
size: .
J: TRBJ2-2
V: TRBV7-9
D: TRBD1

CDR3: CASSYSWTSGFRELFF
DNA: TGTGCCAGCAGTTACTCGTGGACTAGCGGGTTCCGGGAGCTGTTTTTT
size: few
J: TRBJ2-2
V: TRBV6-5
D: TRBD2

CDR3: CASMLISNTGELFF
DNA: TGTGCCAGCATGTTGATCTCGAACACCGGGGAGCTGTTTTTT
size: few
J: TRBJ2-2
V: TRBV28
D: .

CDR3: CASSPPHWTGELFF
DNA: TGTGCCAGCAGCCCCCCACACTGGACCGGGGAGCTGTTTTTT
size: .
J: TRBJ2-2
V: TRBV7-9
D: .

CDR3: CSYYRGEKLFF
DNA: TGCAGTTACTACAGGGGTGAAAAACTGTTTTTT
size: .
J: TRBJ1-4
V: TRBV20-1
D: TRBD1

CDR3: CATSRLGERYEQFF
DNA: TGTGCCACCAGTCGACTGGGGGAAAGGTATGAGCAGTTCTTC
size: few
J: TRBJ2-1
V: TRBV24-1
D: .

CDR3: CSASPRTYTDTQYF
DNA: TGCAGTGCTAGTCCCCGGACATACACAGATACGCAGTATTTT
size: few
J: TRBJ2-3
V: TRBV20-1
D: .

CDR3: CASSLTLGSGANVLTF
DNA: TGTGCCAGCAGCTTAACTCTTGGCTCTGGGGCCAACGTCCTGACTTTC
size: .
J: TRBJ2-6
V: TRBV11-2
D: .

CDR3: CASSLEGYGQPQHF
DNA: TGCGCCAGCAGCTTGGAAGGGTACGGTCAGCCCCAGCATTTT
size: .
J: TRBJ1-5
V: TRBV5-1
D: .

CDR3: CSAKTGAVGTEAFF
DNA: TGCAGTGCTAAAACAGGGGCCGTGGGCACTGAAGCTTTCTTT
size: few
J: TRBJ1-1
V: TRBV20-1
D: TRBD1

CDR3: CASHTTNTGELFF
DNA: TGTGCCAGCCATACTACGAACACCGGGGAGCTGTTTTTT
size: .
J: TRBJ2-2
V: TRBV3-1
D: .

CDR3: CASTETGGTGELFF
DNA: TGCGCCAGCACGGAAACAGGGGGGACCGGGGAGCTGTTTTTT
size: .
J: TRBJ2-2
V: TRBV10-2
D: TRBD1

CDR3: CAISPTSGKGGGEQYF
DNA: TGTGCCATCAGCCCGACTAGCGGGAAAGGTGGTGGCGAGCAGTACTTC
size: few
J: TRBJ2-7
V: TRBV10-3
D: TRBD2

CDR3: CASRAVGNEQFF
DNA: TGTGCCAGCCGGGCTGTAGGGAATGAGCAGTTCTTC
size: many
J: TRBJ2-1
V: TRBV2
D: .

CDR3: CASGGWGRPHTGELFF
DNA: TGTGCCAGCGGGGGGTGGGGCAGGCCGCACACCGGGGAGCTGTTTTTT
size: .
J: TRBJ2-2
V: TRBV12-3/TRBV12-4
D: .

CDR3: CASSIARTSGRGDTQYF
DNA: TGTGCCAGTAGTATAGCCCGGACTAGCGGGAGAGGCGATACGCAGTATTTT
size: few
J: TRBJ2-3
V: TRBV19
D: TRBD2

CDR3: CSALLGQTYSNQPQHF
DNA: TGCAGTGCTTTGCTTGGGCAGACCTATAGCAATCAGCCCCAGCATTTT
size: few
J: TRBJ1-5
V: TRBV20-1
D: .

CDR3: CASSLGTGAGNEKLFF
DNA: TGTGCCAGCAGCTTAGGTACGGGGGCTGGGAATGAAAAACTGTTTTTT
size: many
J: TRBJ1-4
V: TRBV11-3
D: .

CDR3: CASSPWTGIKETQYF
DNA: TGTGCCAGCAGCCCGTGGACAGGGATTAAGGAGACCCAGTACTTC
size: many
J: TRBJ2-5
V: TRBV11-2
D: TRBD1

CDR3: CASSTRQGNTEAFF
DNA: TGTGCCAGCAGTACCCGACAGGGAAACACTGAAGCTTTCTTT
size: many
J: TRBJ1-1
V: TRBV19
D: TRBD1

CDR3: CSVAVTSGRWEQYF
DNA: TGCAGCGTTGCCGTGACTAGCGGGAGGTGGGAGCAGTACTTC
size: few
J: TRBJ2-7
V: TRBV29-1
D: TRBD2

CDR3: CATRAGGVLNQPQHF
DNA: TGTGCCACCAGAGCAGGGGGGGTACTAAATCAGCCCCAGCATTTT
size: few
J: TRBJ1-5
V: TRBV15
D: TRBD1

CDR3: CASRGSGSPYNEQFF
DNA: TGCGCCAGCAGGGGTAGCGGGAGTCCCTACAATGAGCAGTTCTTC
size: once
J: TRBJ2-1
V: TRBV5-1
D: TRBD2

CDR3: CASSPTLVYNEQFF
DNA: TGTGCCAGCAGCCCCACTCTAGTATACAATGAGCAGTTCTTC
size: few
J: TRBJ2-1
V: TRBV9
D: .

CDR3: CSARGKSGTYSGANVLTF
DNA: TGCAGTGCTAGAGGGAAGTCAGGGACTTACTCTGGGGCCAACGTCCTGACTTTC
size: few
J: TRBJ2-6
V: TRBV20-1
D: .

CDR3: CASSLMGEGSPLHF
DNA: TGTGCCAGCAGTTTAATGGGGGAAGGGTCACCCCTCCACTTT
size: .
J: TRBJ1-6
V: TRBV28
D: .

CDR3: CATSDYGPGANVLTF
DNA: TGTGCCACCAGTGATTATGGGCCTGGGGCCAACGTCCTGACTTTC
size: .
J: TRBJ2-6
V: TRBV24-1
D: .

CDR3: CASSLRQLKAGLFF
DNA: TGTGCCAGCAGTTTGCGACAACTGAAAGCGGGACTGTTTTTT
size: few
J: TRBJ1-4
V: TRBV12-3/TRBV12-4
D: .

CDR3: CAISESTRASGRNTGELFF
DNA: TGTGCCATCAGTGAGTCGACTCGCGCTAGCGGGAGGAACACCGGGGAGCTGTTTTTT
size: many
J: TRBJ2-2
V: TRBV10-3
D: TRBD2

CDR3: CASSRTGGGSYNEQFF
DNA: TGCGCCAGCAGCAGAACAGGGGGCGGATCCTACAATGAGCAGTTCTTC
size: few
J: TRBJ2-1
V: TRBV5-1
D: TRBD1

CDR3: CASSVVGVRSTDTQYF
DNA: TGTGCCAGCAGCGTAGTCGGGGTAAGGAGCACAGATACGCAGTATTTT
size: few
J: TRBJ2-3
V: TRBV9
D: .

CDR3: CASRLRDRGNTEAFF
DNA: TGTGCAAGTCGCTTAAGGGACAGGGGGAACACTGAAGCTTTCTTT
size: .
J: TRBJ1-1
V: TRBV12-2
D: .

CDR3: CASSPRTGSTDTQYF
DNA: TGCGCCAGCAGCCCAAGGACAGGGAGCACAGATACGCAGTATTTT
size: many
J: TRBJ2-3
V: TRBV5-1
D: TRBD1

CDR3: CASSYGVIEQFF
DNA: TGTGCCAGCAGTTACGGGGTAATTGAGCAGTTCTTC
size: .
J: TRBJ2-1
V: TRBV6-2/TRBV6-3
D: .

CDR3: CASKNGVALHEQYF
DNA: TGTGCCAGCAAGAACGGGGTAGCTCTTCACGAGCAGTACTTC
size: few
J: TRBJ2-7
V: TRBV6-2/TRBV6-3
D: .

CDR3: CAITRGGSYNEQFF
DNA: TGTGCCATCACTCGCGGGGGAAGCTACAATGAGCAGTTCTTC
size: .
J: TRBJ2-1
V: TRBV10-3
D: TRBD2

CDR3: CASSQGVYADTQYF
DNA: TGCGCCAGCAGCCAAGGAGTATACGCAGATACGCAGTATTTT
size: few
J: TRBJ2-3
V: TRBV4-1
D: .

CDR3: CASSDKSAAWETQYF
DNA: TGCGCCAGCAGTGACAAGTCAGCCGCATGGGAGACCCAGTACTTC
size: few
J: TRBJ2-5
V: TRBV10-1
D: .

CDR3: CASSLAGTASYNEQFF
DNA: TGTGCCAGCAGCCTGGCGGGGACCGCCTCCTACAATGAGCAGTTCTTC
size: .
J: TRBJ2-1
V: TRBV11-3
D: .

CDR3: CASSQERRQGPGGTDTQYF
DNA: TGTGCCAGCAGCCAAGAGAGGCGTCAGGGACCGGGGGGGACAGATACGCAGTATTTT
size: .
J: TRBJ2-3
V: TRBV3-1
D: TRBD2